A single sample is the source of the 28 T cell receptor beta chains below, sequenced in a study of T-cell reconstitution after alpha-beta-depleted transplantation in children. Unique molecular identifiers were used in preparing the TCRbeta library. TCRdb reanalysed the PCR reads using MiXCR and keeps one entry per CDR3 protein. The data show approximately 1,000,000 distinct CDR3 sequences, roughly 29% seen once. Specimen: PBMCs, mostly from graft donor cells, collected 360 days after TCRalphabeta/CD19-depleted stem cell transplant. The origin of the receptors is a boy under two years old who had a stem cell transplant for SCID, so the T cells may come from the graft donor.

The chain recombines TRBV6-5 with TRBJ2-2; D is unclear. Germline CDR1 is MNHEY and CDR2 is SVGAGI. The length of the CDR3 is 15 residues. Between the trimmed V and J ends, which lost 6 bases and 4 bases, there was a span of 15 bases. In DNA, the CDR3 is TGTGCCAGCAGGTTAGACGGAGTAAGCACCGGGGAGCTGTTTTTT. Its translation is CASRLDGVSTGELFF.

This rearrangement joins TRBV4-3 to TRBJ2-1, with D hard to call. The CDR3 has 14 amino acids. The germline V and J ends were trimmed by 0 bases and 8 bases, with 11 bases remaining between them. Per germline, CDR1 LGHNA and CDR2 YSLEER. The CDR3 coding sequence is TGCGCCAGCAGCCAAGAGGGCTCCGCAGATGAGCAGTTCTTC. Translating it yields CASSQEGSADEQFF.

V and J are TRBV29-1 and TRBJ2-7, with D perhaps matching TRBD1 (6 bases). Germline assignment: CDR1 SQVTM and CDR2 ANQGSEA. V lost 4 bases, J lost 5 bases, and 12 bases lay in between. The length of the CDR3 is 12 residues. The CDR3 coding sequence is TGCAGCGTTGGGGGGCCTCTCGACGAGCAGTACTTC. Amino acids: CSVGGPLDEQYF.

There are many counts of this clonotype. The J gene is TRBJ2-2, the V gene TRBV4-2; D not certain. The CDR3 is made up of 14 amino acids. V lost 2 bases and J lost 7, with 11 bases in between. Looked up from germline, CDR1 is LGHNA and CDR2 is YNFKEQ. CDR3 loop: CASSQPTVIGELFF. CDR3 nucleotide sequence: TGTGCCAGCAGCCAACCCACAGTGATCGGGGAGCTGTTTTTT.

The rearrangement links TRBV24-1 to TRBJ1-2; D call uncertain. CDR1 KGHDR and CDR2 SFDVKD come from the germline V gene. The CDR3 extends over 14 amino acids. V was pared by 1 base and J by 1 base, with 6 bases between. CDR3 amino acids: CATSDLSVNYGYTF. The CDR3 DNA reads TGTGCCACCAGTGATTTATCAGTTAACTATGGCTACACCTTC.

The chain couples TRBV12-3 or TRBV12-4 to TRBJ2-1, with TRBD2 identical over 11 bases. With V trimmed by 3 bases and J by 7 bases, 2 bases remained unmatched. This CDR3 is 14 amino acids long. The CDR3 sequence is CASSFPSGGNEQFF. As DNA, the CDR3 is TGTGCCAGCAGTTTCCCTAGCGGGGGGAATGAGCAGTTCTTC.

The chain uses TRBV7-8 and TRBJ2-2, with D hard to call. Germline V gene data show CDR1 as SGHVS and CDR2 as FQNEAQ. This CDR3 region has 17 residues. V was cut by 1 base and J by 6 bases, with 18 bases left in between. The chain's CDR3 is CASSLDGLFRASGELFF. In DNA form, the CDR3 reads TGTGCCAGCAGCTTAGATGGGCTATTCCGGGCGTCCGGGGAGCTGTTTTTT.

The chain employs TRBV24-1 and TRBJ2-1; possibly TRBD1 for D (5 bases). The germline CDR1 and CDR2 sequences are KGHDR and SFDVKD. The germline V and J ends were trimmed by 8 bases and 6 bases, with 7 bases remaining between them. The CDR3 extends over 11 amino acids. The CDR3 here is CATTRGNEQFF. The DNA for the CDR3 is TGTGCCACCACTAGGGGCAATGAGCAGTTCTTC.

V gene TRBV15 combines with J gene TRBJ2-3, with 7 nucleotides matching TRBD2. Trimming took 0 bases from V and 2 from J; bases not matched to a gene: 5. Germline V lookup: CDR1 LNHNV, CDR2 YYDKDF (reference sequence). The CDR3 is 16 amino acids. CDR3 nucleotide sequence: TGTGCCACCAGCAGAGATCGTGCGGGAGCCACAGATACGCAGTATTTT. Residues: CATSRDRAGATDTQYF.

This clonotype has a handful of counts. The V call is TRBV20-1, the J call TRBJ2-6; D unclear. The CDR3 runs to 14 residues. In germline, CDR1 is DFQATT, CDR2 SNEGSKA (reference sequence). Trimming stripped 2 bases from V and 2 bases from J, with 7 bases between. The CDR3 sequence is CSARQGPGANVLTF. In nucleotides, the CDR3 is TGCAGTGCTAGACAAGGTCCTGGGGCCAACGTCCTGACTTTC.

V usage is TRBV20-1 and J usage is TRBJ2-3, with TRBD2 as a possible D gene (5 bases). The germline V gene encodes CDR1 DFQATT and CDR2 SNEGSKA (reference sequence). The CDR3 length is 14 residues. The CDR3 DNA follows: TGCAGCCACGGAGGCGGCTGGGGCACAGATACGCAGTATTTT. Its translation is CSHGGGWGTDTQYF.

The table lists this clonotype with a few counts. The CDR3 protein is CASSSGGPNTQYF. CDR3 coding DNA: TGTGCCAGCAGCTCAGGGGGGCCGAATACGCAGTATTTT. The rearrangement joins TRBV11-3 to TRBJ2-3, with a tentative D call TRBD1 (7 bases). The CDR3 spans 13 residues. Per the germline V gene, CDR1 is SGHNT and CDR2 is YENEEA. Trimming left V 4 bases short and J 7 bases short, with 12 bases between.

This clonotype was seen only once. The chain uses TRBV15 and TRBJ1-6; D is ambiguous. V lost 4 bases to trimming and J lost 5 bases, with 9 bases between them. The germline V gene encodes CDR1 LNHNV and CDR2 YYDKDF (reference sequence). The CDR3 totals 14 residues. CDR3 sequence (DNA): TGTGCCACCAGCACCGACACGAATAATTCACCCCTCCACTTT. Amino acid sequence: CATSTDTNNSPLHF.

The sample holds a few counts of this clonotype. The chain recombines TRBV20-1 with TRBJ2-1; 10 bases map to TRBD1. The germline gives CDR1 DFQATT, CDR2 SNEGSKA (reference sequence). The CDR3 is 14 amino acids. J was trimmed by 4 bases and V by 4 bases; bases with no gene match: 4. CDR3 DNA sequence: TGCAGTGCTACCGGGACAGGGGCGTACAATGAGCAGTTCTTC. As protein: CSATGTGAYNEQFF.

This clonotype was picked up a small number of times. An end of the junction does not agree with germline; a read error may underlie this. The rearrangement uses TRBV20-1 and TRBJ1-6; D perhaps matches TRBD1 (5 bases). Germline-derived CDR1 and CDR2 are DFQATT and SNEGSKA (reference sequence). CDR3 length equals 13 residues. The CDR3 nucleotides read TGCAGTGCCGGGGACTCCGATAATTCACCCCTCCACTTT. It yields the protein CSAGDSDNSPLHF.

This clonotype showed up just a few times. The chain's CDR3 is CASRTRPGGENTGELFF. In DNA form, the CDR3 reads TGTGCCAGCAGGACCCGCCCGGGAGGGGAGAACACCGGGGAGCTGTTTTTT. The rearrangement links TRBV7-2 to TRBJ2-2; TRBD2 aligns across 8 bases. The CDR3 is made up of 17 amino acids. Unmatched junction bases numbered 10, after V lost 6 bases and J lost 1 base. Germline V gene lookup returns CDR1 SGHTA and CDR2 FQGNSA. The entire variable domain, with the rest obtained from reference TRBV7-2 and TRBJ2-2, is as follows: GAGVSQSPSNKVTEKGKDVELRCDPISGHTALYWYRQSLGQGLEFLIYFQGNSAPDKSGLPSDRFSAERTGGSVSTLTIQRTQQEDSAVYLCASRTRPGGENTGELFFGEGSRLTVL.

This chain uses TRBV12-3 or TRBV12-4 with TRBJ2-7, with D possibly being TRBD2 (6 bases). The V gene lost 6 bases and the J gene lost 6 bases, with 15 bases spanning the gap. This CDR3 spans 13 amino acids. This CDR3 is CASSPPWGGEQYF. The CDR3 nucleotides read TGTGCCAGCAGCCCCCCCTGGGGAGGCGAGCAGTACTTC.

The chain links TRBV20-1 to TRBJ1-2; 8 bases fit TRBD1. Germline assignment: CDR1 DFQATT and CDR2 SNEGSKA (reference sequence). After removal of 0 bases from V and 8 bases from J, the junction contained 8 bases not matched to a gene. The CDR3 has 14 amino acids. The CDR3 region is CSARDQGQAWGYTF. The CDR3 nucleotides are TGCAGTGCTAGAGATCAGGGACAGGCATGGGGCTACACCTTC.

V is TRBV29-1 and J is TRBJ2-7; 8 nucleotides match TRBD1. After removal of 6 bases from V and 4 bases from J, the junction contained 2 bases not matched to a gene. Germline CDR1 and CDR2: SQVTM and ANQGSEA. The CDR3 extends over 11 amino acids. In nucleotides, the CDR3 is TGCAGCGTCACAGGGGGTTACGAGCAGTACTTC. Translation gives CSVTGGYEQYF.

The V gene is TRBV6-1, the J gene TRBJ1-1, with 8 bases lining up with TRBD1. V shed 2 bases and J 2 bases; nucleotides not matched to a gene: 7. The germline V gene encodes CDR1 MNHNS and CDR2 SASEGT. The CDR3 is 16 amino acids. The CDR3 loop reads CASSEKAGGRNTEAFF. The CDR3 coding sequence is TGTGCCAGCAGTGAAAAGGCAGGGGGCCGAAACACTGAAGCTTTCTTT.

The chain links TRBV5-1 to TRBJ1-2; D call uncertain. The CDR3 loop spans 14 amino acids. CDR1 SGHRS and CDR2 YFSETQ come from the germline V gene. V was cut by 4 bases and J by 1 base, with 11 bases left in between. The CDR3 sequence is CASSTGSFNYGYTF. The CDR3 DNA is TGCGCCAGCAGCACCGGGTCCTTTAACTATGGCTACACCTTC. The full variable domain, rest sourced from reference TRBV5-1 and TRBJ1-2, is KAGVTQTPRYLIKTRGQQVTLSCSPISGHRSVSWYQQTPGQGLQFLFEYFSETQRNKGNFPGRFSGRQFSNSRSEMNVSTLELGDSALYLCASSTGSFNYGYTFGSGTRLTVV.

The sample holds a few counts of this clonotype. The V and J genes are TRBV5-5 and TRBJ2-7; 7 bases align to TRBD2. Germline values: CDR1 SGHKS, CDR2 YYEKEE (reference sequence). With V trimmed by 4 bases and J by 1 base, 8 bases remained unmatched. The CDR3 is made up of 15 amino acids. CDR3 loop: CASSGPPSGSYEQYF. DNA of the CDR3: TGTGCCAGCAGCGGCCCCCCTAGCGGTTCCTACGAGCAGTACTTC.

In its sample, this clonotype was seen a few times. The V call is TRBV20-1, the J call TRBJ2-5; weak D call: TRBD2 (5 bases). The CDR3 has 14 amino acids. V was trimmed by 6 bases and J by 2 bases, leaving 16 bases between them. Germline-derived CDR1 and CDR2 are DFQATT and SNEGSKA (reference sequence). The CDR3: CSAKDSSKQETQYF. For the CDR3, the DNA is TGCAGTGCCAAAGACTCTAGCAAACAAGAGACCCAGTACTTC.

This clonotype was counted only a few times. This sequence joins TRBV5-5 and TRBJ1-3; D may be TRBD1 (5 bases). CDR1 SGHKS and CDR2 YYEKEE come from the germline V gene (reference sequence). V lost 0 bases to trimming and J lost 0 bases, with 13 bases between them. The CDR3 totals 17 residues. CDR3 region: CASSLAGGTNSGNTIYF. For the CDR3, the DNA is TGTGCCAGCAGCTTGGCCGGTGGGACGAACTCTGGAAACACCATATATTTT.

In nucleotides, the CDR3 is TGTGCCAGCAGCGCTCGGGACAGCGTCACGTACGAGCAGTACTTC. Its translation is CASSARDSVTYEQYF. J is TRBJ2-7 and V is TRBV7-8; TRBD1 aligns across 7 bases. V trimming: 5 bases; J trimming: 4 bases; junction bases outside the gene matches: 11. This CDR3 region has 15 residues. Germline V lookup: CDR1 SGHVS, CDR2 FQNEAQ.

The chain carries TRBV20-1 and TRBJ2-7; D remains ambiguous. This CDR3 region has 15 residues. Germline assignment: CDR1 DFQATT and CDR2 SNEGSKA (reference sequence). With 0 bases removed from V and 0 bases from J, the gap between germline ends came to 12 bases. CDR3 DNA: TGCAGTGCTAGAGATAGCAGGTATCTCTCCTACGAGCAGTACTTC. This gives the protein CSARDSRYLSYEQYF.

In nucleotides, the CDR3 is TGTGCCAGCAGTTTATCTGGGGGTTTCAGGGGGGGAGAGACCCAGTACTTC. Translated, it gives CASSLSGGFRGGETQYF. This rearrangement joins TRBV27 to TRBJ2-5; D could derive from TRBD1 or TRBD2 (7 bases each). The CDR3 totals 17 residues. Looked up from germline, CDR1 is MNHEY and CDR2 is SMNVEV (reference sequence). Trimming removed 0 bases from V and 4 bases from J, with 18 bases in between.

This clonotype has more than one count but fewer than ten. The chain carries TRBV29-1 and TRBJ1-1; TRBD1 is a possible D gene (5 bases). Germline CDR1 SQVTM, CDR2 ANQGSEA. V lost 5 bases to trimming and J lost 4 bases, with 11 bases between them. There are 12 residues in the CDR3. The CDR3 loop is CSVNRGSTEAFF. CDR3 nucleotides: TGCAGCGTTAATCGGGGGTCCACTGAAGCTTTCTTT.